The next 20 T cell receptor beta chains were all read from a single sample in a study of shared clonotypes between healthy human individuals. Only in-frame clones appear in the TCRdb table, and some are missing; sequencing was by immunoSEQ multiplex PCR. The sample carries over 2,000,000 clones, around 95% recorded once. Terminally differentiated effector memory CD45RA+ cells were excluded from the naive CD8 cells, which were CD45RO-negative and positively selected for CCR7. Sequencing used naive CD8+ T cells from PBMCs. The source is a man between 18 and 35 years old in good health. Some clones in this sample may be carry-over from other donors' samples.

The rearrangement uses TRBV6-5 and TRBJ2-7; D remains unclear. The germline V gene encodes CDR1 MNHEY and CDR2 SVGAGI. V dropped 0 bases and J dropped 7 bases, with 16 bases sitting between them. CDR3 length equals 15 residues. DNA of the CDR3: TGTGCCAGCAGTTACTCGATCGACCCTGAATGGGAGCAGTACTTC. Translation gives CASSYSIDPEWEQYF.

V and J are TRBV28 and TRBJ1-1, with D hard to call. CDR1 MDHEN and CDR2 SYDVKM come from the germline V gene. V was trimmed by 7 bases and J by 0 bases, leaving 9 bases between them. There are 13 residues in the CDR3. CDR3 region: CASNGFMNTEAFF. In DNA, the CDR3 is TGTGCCAGCAACGGCTTTATGAACACTGAAGCTTTCTTT.

The V call is TRBV5-5, the J call TRBJ1-2; unclear D gene. The germline V gene encodes CDR1 SGHKS and CDR2 YYEKEE (reference sequence). The V gene lost 4 bases and the J gene lost 0 bases, with 13 bases spanning the gap. The CDR3 has 15 amino acids. The CDR3 loop is CASSVQSFPNYGYTF. The CDR3 region has the DNA TGTGCCAGCAGCGTCCAGTCCTTCCCTAACTATGGCTACACCTTC.

The V call is TRBV29-1, the J call TRBJ2-7, with a possible D match to TRBD1 (5 bases). The CDR3 totals 12 residues. V was trimmed by 6 bases and J by 2 bases, leaving 11 bases between them. From germline, CDR1 is SQVTM and CDR2 ANQGSEA. The CDR3 protein is CSVLMGPYEQYF. CDR3 sequence (DNA): TGCAGCGTCCTCATGGGGCCCTACGAGCAGTACTTC.

Remarks on this clone: The same CDR3 also results from other DNA sequences found in this sample. The J gene is TRBJ2-1, the V gene TRBV28, with D possibly TRBD2 on 5 matching bases. This CDR3 region has 14 residues. The V gene lost 5 bases and the J gene lost 1 base, with 9 bases spanning the gap. The germline V gene has CDR1 MDHEN and CDR2 SYDVKM. The CDR3 protein is CASSPRGSYNEQFF. For the CDR3, the DNA is TGTGCCAGCAGTCCCCGGGGTTCCTACAATGAGCAGTTCTTC.

This chain connects TRBV21-1 to TRBJ2-2. TRBV21-1 is recorded as a pseudogene. The CDR3 runs 19 residues. The CDR3 spells CASSKVSESRPSNTGELFF. CDR3 DNA sequence: TGTGCCAGCAGCAAAGTTTCCGAGAGCAGACCCTCGAACACCGGGGAGCTGTTTTTT.

The rearrangement joins TRBV7-6 to TRBJ2-1, with 13 bases matching TRBD2. The CDR3 runs 16 residues. The junction had 6 bases not matched to a gene; V was cut back by 4 bases and J by 6 bases. Germline CDR1 SGHVS, CDR2 FNYEAQ. The CDR3 reads CASSYGTSGIGNEQFF. The CDR3 nucleotides are TGTGCCAGCAGCTATGGGACTAGCGGGATAGGCAATGAGCAGTTCTTC. Full variable domain (remainder filled in from reference TRBV7-6 and TRBJ2-1): GAGVSQSPRYKVTKRGQDVALRCDPISGHVSLYWYRQALGQGPEFLTYFNYEAQQDKSGLPNDRFSAERPEGSISTLTIQRTEQRDSAMYRCASSYGTSGIGNEQFFGPGTRLTVL.

This chain uses TRBV5-1 with TRBJ2-7; no clear D gene. The germline gives CDR1 SGHRS, CDR2 YFSETQ. Trimming shortened V by 4 bases and J by 0 bases, and 8 bases separated the two germline ends. This CDR3 has 13 residues. CDR3 bases: TGCGCCAGCAGCCGGACGGACTCCTACGAGCAGTACTTC. Its translation is CASSRTDSYEQYF.

The chain employs TRBV27 and TRBJ2-7; 9 bases are a match to TRBD1. Per germline, CDR1 MNHEY and CDR2 SMNVEV (reference sequence). This CDR3 has 16 residues. J gave up 1 base and V 5 bases, and 9 bases lay outside the gene matches. The CDR3 here is CASSPSDRGGSYEQYF. CDR3 coding DNA: TGTGCCAGCAGTCCCTCGGACAGGGGTGGTTCCTACGAGCAGTACTTC.

CDR3 region: CASSFNSPYEQYF. In DNA, the CDR3 is TGTGCCAGCAGCTTTAACAGCCCCTACGAGCAGTACTTC. The V gene is TRBV7-2, the J gene TRBJ2-7; D is unresolved. The CDR3 loop spans 13 amino acids. The germline gives CDR1 SGHTA, CDR2 FQGNSA. V lost 3 bases and J 2 bases, leaving 8 bases between the germline ends.

This rearrangement joins TRBV7-9 to TRBJ2-1; D call uncertain. This CDR3 has 14 residues. Germline values: CDR1 SEHNR, CDR2 FQNEAQ (reference sequence). V was pared by 3 bases and J by 8 bases, with 14 bases between. In nucleotides, the CDR3 is TGTGCCAGCAGCTTTGGCGGCGGCGCACATGAGCAGTTCTTC. This sequence encodes CASSFGGGAHEQFF.

Turning to this clone: This CDR3 is also generated by other DNA sequences in the sample. The V gene is TRBV15, the J gene TRBJ2-2, with 9 nucleotides matching TRBD1. V was clipped by 3 bases and J by 8 bases; unmatched bases: 1. CDR1 and CDR2 from the germline V gene are LNHNV and YYDKDF (reference sequence). There are 13 residues in the CDR3. The CDR3 reads CATSRDRGGELFF. The CDR3 DNA follows: TGTGCCACCAGCAGGGACAGGGGAGGGGAGCTGTTTTTT.

The rearrangement joins TRBV11-2 to TRBJ1-1; no clear D. The germline V gene encodes CDR1 SGHAT and CDR2 FQNNGV. CDR3 size: 16 residues. V was trimmed by 0 bases and J by 1 base, leaving 12 bases between them. The CDR3 DNA is TGTGCCAGCAGCTTAGATAATGTGGGAGGGAACACTGAAGCTTTCTTT. This translates into CASSLDNVGGNTEAFF.

The gene calls are TRBV27 and TRBJ2-1, with 7 bases lining up with TRBD1. Germline loops: CDR1 MNHEY, CDR2 SMNVEV (reference sequence). The CDR3 runs to 14 residues. V was clipped by 3 bases and J by 6 bases; unmatched bases: 5. The CDR3 DNA follows: TGTGCCAGCAGTTTCGTAACAGGGGTCAATGAGCAGTTCTTC. This encodes CASSFVTGVNEQFF.

The V call is TRBV11-2, the J call TRBJ2-3; 12 nucleotides line up with TRBD2. The trim removed 4 bases at V and 0 bases at J, leaving 5 bases unmatched. Germline V gives CDR1 SGHAT, CDR2 FQNNGV. The CDR3 contains 17 residues. CDR3 loop: CASSSRTSGKSTDTQYF. CDR3 DNA sequence: TGTGCCAGCAGCTCTAGGACTAGCGGGAAAAGCACAGATACGCAGTATTTT. The complete variable domain, with remaining parts taken from reference TRBV11-2 and TRBJ2-3, reads EAGVAQSPRYKIIEKRQSVAFWCNPISGHATLYWYQQILGQGPKLLIQFQNNGVVDDSQLPKDRFSAERLKGVDSTLKIQPAKLEDSAVYLCASSSRTSGKSTDTQYFGPGTRLTVL.

The V gene is TRBV9, the J gene TRBJ1-4; unclear D gene. This CDR3 has 15 amino acids. The germline V gene encodes CDR1 SGDLS and CDR2 YYNGEE. Trimming removed 4 bases from V and 2 bases from J, with 12 bases in between. CDR3 region: CASSSQLGTNEKLFF. The CDR3 DNA sequence: TGTGCCAGCAGCTCCCAGTTGGGCACTAATGAAAAACTGTTTTTT.

The chain is built from TRBV14 and TRBJ2-2, with D perhaps matching TRBD1 or TRBD2 (5 bases each). Germline CDR1 reads SGHDN; CDR2 reads FVKESK. CDR3 length equals 16 residues. The V gene lost 3 bases and the J gene lost 6 bases, with 17 bases spanning the gap. The DNA of the CDR3 is TGTGCCAGCAGCCACGTAAGGACGGGACCCCCCGGGGAGCTGTTTTTT. It specifies CASSHVRTGPPGELFF.

Concerning this clone itself: Other DNA sequences in the same sample also yield this CDR3. The V and J genes are TRBV27 and TRBJ2-1; D gene unclear. V shed 0 bases and J shed 5 bases, with 2 bases lying between them. The CDR3 sequence is 12 residues long. Germline CDR1 and CDR2: MNHEY and SMNVEV (reference sequence). The CDR3 DNA reads TGTGCCAGCAGTTTATCTCACAATGAGCAGTTCTTC. Translation: CASSLSHNEQFF.

In DNA, the CDR3 is TGTGCCAGCAGTTTTACGAGGGTTGATGGGGGGCACACTGAAGCTTTCTTT. Its translation is CASSFTRVDGGHTEAFF. This chain connects TRBV27 to TRBJ1-1; D possibly corresponds to TRBD1 (6 bases). Trimming stripped 3 bases from V and 3 bases from J, with 20 bases between. This CDR3 comprises 17 residues. Germline values: CDR1 MNHEY, CDR2 SMNVEV (reference sequence).

The chain employs TRBV5-8 and TRBJ2-3, with TRBD2 matching over 8 bases. Per germline, CDR1 SGHTS and CDR2 YDEGEE. This CDR3 region has 17 residues. Unmatched junction bases numbered 10, after V lost 1 base and J lost 3 bases. CDR3 residues: CASSLRETSVVTDTQYF. CDR3 in DNA: TGTGCCAGCAGCTTGCGGGAGACTAGCGTGGTGACAGATACGCAGTATTTT.